There are a few counts of the clone carrying this TCR beta chain. CDR3 length equals 12 residues. V lost 7 bases and J lost 6; bases outside the gene matches: 5. The data derive from a study of metastatic and nonmetastatic thyroid tumors. None of the patients had undergone any treatment ahead of thyroid surgery. TCRdb re-analyzed the PCR reads through MiXCR. Of about 47,000 clones in the sample, about 22% were seen once. The chain has TRBV12-3 or TRBV12-4 and TRBJ1-2; 7 bases fit TRBD1. The source of this sequence is a male donor with papillary thyroid cancer or a benign thyroid nodule (not recorded which). Some clones in this sample may be carry-over from other donors' samples. The material sequenced was blood. The CDR3 DNA follows: TGTGCCAGCATCGACAGGGAGGATGGCTACACCTTC. The encoded protein is CASIDREDGYTF.